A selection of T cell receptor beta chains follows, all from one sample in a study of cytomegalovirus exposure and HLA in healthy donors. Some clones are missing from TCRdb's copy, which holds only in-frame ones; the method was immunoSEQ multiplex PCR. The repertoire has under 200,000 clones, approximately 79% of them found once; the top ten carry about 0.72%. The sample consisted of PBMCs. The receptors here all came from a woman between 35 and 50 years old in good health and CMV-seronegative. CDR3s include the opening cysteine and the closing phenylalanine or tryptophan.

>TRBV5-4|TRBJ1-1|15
CASSGEGHQNTEAFF
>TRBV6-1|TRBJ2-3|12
CAARQAGDTQYF
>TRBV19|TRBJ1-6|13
CASGTQRNSPLHF
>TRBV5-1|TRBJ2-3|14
CASSVRGVTDTQYF
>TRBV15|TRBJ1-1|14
CATSSYSQGLEAFF
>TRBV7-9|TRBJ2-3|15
CASSAHSTATDTQYF
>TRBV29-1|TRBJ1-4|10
CSARGEKLFF
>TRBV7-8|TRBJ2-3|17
CASSLRGRARFTDTQYF
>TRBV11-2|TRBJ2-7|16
CASSLGSGSGNYEQYF
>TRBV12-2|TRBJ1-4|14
CASRPDRVGEKLFF
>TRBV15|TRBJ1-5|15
CATSRAGTKNQPQHF
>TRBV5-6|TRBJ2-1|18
CASSLGGTSGKLNNEQFF
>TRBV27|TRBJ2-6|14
CASSFSSGANVLTF
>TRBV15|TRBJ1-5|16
CATSRGTQGKSQPQHF
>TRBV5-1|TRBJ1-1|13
CASRTGDLTEAFF